One sample yielded the 19 T cell receptor beta chains listed below, sequenced in a study of CD8+ T cells in alopecia areata. cDNA prepared by RNA extraction and subsequent reverse transcription served as the template for sequencing. Assay: immunoSEQ multiplex PCR; the TCRdb copy retains only in-frame clones and omits some. The repertoire has 95,000 to 100,000 clones, around 60% of them found once; the top ten carry 15% to 18%. The treatment: oral pan-JAK inhibitor, 5-10 mg twice daily. Source: CD8+ T cells sorted from blood, taken at week 4, from a patient treated with tofacitinib. Source of these receptors: a human donor with alopecia areata.

CDR3 protein: CASRDPGQTRYEQYF. As DNA, the CDR3 is TGTGCCAGCAGGGACCCGGGACAGACTCGCTACGAGCAGTACTTC. This sequence joins TRBV2 and TRBJ2-7, with 7 bases identical to TRBD1. Germline trimming cut 6 bases from V and 3 bases from J; bases unmatched to any gene: 11. Germline assignment: CDR1 SNHLY and CDR2 FYNNEI. The CDR3 is 15 residues long.

The sample holds one count of this clone. This sequence joins TRBV27 and TRBJ2-5; either TRBD1 or TRBD2 may fit D (6 bases each). The V gene lost 2 bases and the J gene lost 4 bases, with 8 bases spanning the gap. This CDR3 contains 13 residues. In germline, CDR1 is MNHEY, CDR2 SMNVEV (reference sequence). CDR3 in DNA: TGTGCCAGCAGTTTAGGAGGGGGAGAGACCCAGTACTTC. Amino acid sequence: CASSLGGGETQYF.

This chain joins TRBV29-1 and TRBJ1-2, with D uncertain. Germline CDR1 reads SQVTM; CDR2 reads ANQGSEA. The CDR3 consists of 13 residues. V was shortened by 2 bases and J by 4 bases, with 11 bases between the two germline ends. The CDR3 sequence is CSVERSGFYGYTF. CDR3 DNA: TGCAGCGTTGAAAGGTCCGGGTTCTATGGCTACACCTTC. Full variable domain (remainder filled in from reference TRBV29-1 and TRBJ1-2): SAVISQKPSRDICQRGTSLTIQCQVDSQVTMMFWYRQQPGQSLTLIATANQGSEATYESGFVIDKFPISRPNLTFSTLTVSNMSPEDSSIYLCSVERSGFYGYTFGSGTRLTVV.

The rearrangement uses TRBV4-3 and TRBJ1-5; 7 bases agree with TRBD1. After removal of 2 bases from V and 4 bases from J, the junction contained 5 bases not matched to a gene. CDR1 and CDR2 from the germline V gene are LGHNA and YSLEER. This CDR3 is 15 amino acids long. As DNA, the CDR3 is TGCGCCAGCAGCCAAAAACACAGGGGAAATCAGCCCCAGCATTTT. Translating it yields CASSQKHRGNQPQHF.

This clone showed up just a few times. Other nucleotide sequences from this sample produce the same CDR3. The V gene is TRBV19, the J gene TRBJ2-7; the match to TRBD1 covers 12 bases. With 5 bases clipped from V and 4 bases from J, the junction kept 6 bases outside the gene matches. The CDR3 contains 15 residues. The V gene's germline CDR1 is LNHDA and CDR2 SQIVND (reference sequence). CDR3 DNA: TGTGCCAGTAGTGCCCGGGACAGGGGGCTTTACGAGCAGTACTTC. It yields the protein CASSARDRGLYEQYF.

V and J are TRBV4-3 and TRBJ2-7; TRBD2 matches 9 bases. CDR3 length: 17 amino acids. Germline loops: CDR1 LGHNA, CDR2 YSLEER. J was trimmed by 5 bases and V by 0 bases; bases with no gene match: 11. The CDR3 DNA reads TGCGCCAGCAGCCAAGATAGGGCGGGGGGGGCGAATAACGAGCAGTACTTC. Its translation: CASSQDRAGGANNEQYF.

The chain employs TRBV9 and TRBJ2-1, with 9 bases lining up with TRBD2. Looked up from germline, CDR1 is SGDLS and CDR2 is YYNGEE. V was pared by 2 bases and J by 4 bases, with 7 bases of the junction left unmatched. There are 16 residues in the CDR3. In DNA, the CDR3 is TGTGCCAGCAGCGTGGGAGCGGGGGGCCTTTACAATGAGCAGTTCTTC. It is translated as CASSVGAGGLYNEQFF.

This clone occurred a few times. This chain connects TRBV28 to TRBJ2-7; 10 nucleotides align to TRBD2. V was pared by 3 bases and J by 0 bases, with 8 bases of the junction left unmatched. The CDR3 totals 17 residues. Germline V gene lookup returns CDR1 MDHEN and CDR2 SYDVKM. In DNA form, the CDR3 reads TGTGCCAGCAGTTTCGAACAGGGACTAGCGTACTCCTACGAGCAGTACTTC. Translated: CASSFEQGLAYSYEQYF.

The genes are TRBV28 and TRBJ2-5; tentative D call: TRBD2 (6 bases). The V end lost 3 bases, the J end lost 5 bases, and 13 bases lay between the germline ends. The CDR3 is 14 amino acids. Germline CDR1 reads MDHEN; CDR2 reads SYDVKM. This CDR3 reads CASSFQVGGETQYF. As DNA, the CDR3 is TGTGCCAGCAGTTTTCAAGTTGGAGGGGAGACCCAGTACTTC. Full variable domain (missing parts from reference TRBV28 and TRBJ2-5): DVKVTQSSRYLVKRTGEKVFLECVQDMDHENMFWYRQDPGLGLRLIYFSYDVKMKEKGDIPEGYSVSREKKERFSLILESASTNQTSMYLCASSFQVGGETQYFGPGTRLLVL.

This clone was observed a handful of times. This chain uses TRBV18 with TRBJ1-1; D gene ambiguous. V lost 0 bases, J lost 1 base, and 3 bases lay in between. The CDR3 runs 13 residues. CDR1 and CDR2 (germline): KGHSH, LQKENI. DNA of the CDR3: TGTGCCAGCTCACCACCGGGGAACACTGAAGCTTTCTTT. It is translated as CASSPPGNTEAFF.

The chain has TRBV5-6 and TRBJ2-1, with D maybe TRBD1 (6 bases). Germline CDR1 SGHDT, CDR2 YYEEEE. The V end was cut by 6 bases, the J end by 8 bases, with 12 bases between. The length of the CDR3 is 12 residues. As DNA, the CDR3 is TGTGCCAGCACCCAGGGGCGGGATGAGCAGTTCTTC. This sequence encodes CASTQGRDEQFF.

This clone was counted a few times. V usage is TRBV18 and J usage is TRBJ2-5, with TRBD1 matching over 8 bases. From germline, CDR1 is KGHSH and CDR2 LQKENI. This CDR3 is built from 14 residues. Trimming took 3 bases from V and 0 from J; bases not matched to a gene: 0. The CDR3 DNA is TGTGCCAGCTCACCGACAGGGGACCAAGAGACCCAGTACTTC. Protein: CASSPTGDQETQYF.

This clone was found a few times. The rearrangement uses TRBV19 and TRBJ2-5; 10 nucleotides agree with TRBD2. Germline trimming cut 3 bases from V and 0 bases from J; bases unmatched to any gene: 10. The germline V gene encodes CDR1 LNHDA and CDR2 SQIVND (reference sequence). CDR3 length: 18 amino acids. The CDR3 DNA reads TGTGCCAGTAGTATTTCAGGTCTAGCGGGGGAGTACCAAGAGACCCAGTACTTC. Its protein product is CASSISGLAGEYQETQYF. Full variable domain (rest looked up from reference TRBV19 and TRBJ2-5): DGGITQSPKYLFRKEGQNVTLSCEQNLNHDAMYWYRQDPGQGLRLIYYSQIVNDFQKGDIAEGYSVSREKKESFPLTVTSAQKNPTAFYLCASSISGLAGEYQETQYFGPGTRLLVL.

This clone was seen only a few times. The V gene is TRBV29-1, the J gene TRBJ2-1; 10 positions match TRBD2. The junction had 10 bases not matched to a gene; V was cut back by 6 bases and J by 8 bases. The CDR3 length is 14 residues. The germline V gene encodes CDR1 SQVTM and CDR2 ANQGSEA. CDR3 coding DNA: TGCAGCGTCCCAGGGGCTAGCGGGAGCCATGAGCAGTTCTTC. It codes for CSVPGASGSHEQFF.

CDR3: CASRAPGDNEQFF. The CDR3 DNA reads as TGCGCCAGCAGAGCTCCGGGGGACAATGAGCAGTTCTTC. The V call is TRBV5-1, the J call TRBJ2-1; maybe TRBD2 (6 bases). Germline-derived CDR1 and CDR2 are SGHRS and YFSETQ. The CDR3 is made up of 13 amino acids. Trimming left V 5 bases short and J 5 bases short, with 11 bases between.

This clone has just a few counts. The rearrangement links TRBV29-1 to TRBJ2-1, with D hard to call. Germline V gene data show CDR1 as SQVTM and CDR2 as ANQGSEA. V was trimmed by 0 bases and J by 9 bases, leaving 6 bases between them. There are 11 residues in the CDR3. CDR3 sequence: CSVEDLAEQFF. In DNA, the CDR3 is TGCAGCGTTGAAGATTTGGCTGAGCAGTTCTTC.

The J gene is TRBJ1-2, the V gene TRBV6-5; D gene ambiguous. The germline V and J ends were trimmed by 2 bases and 1 base, with 5 bases remaining between them. The CDR3 is 13 amino acids. Germline assignment: CDR1 MNHEY and CDR2 SVGAGI. The CDR3 DNA is TGTGCCAGCAGTTACAGGGTTAACTATGGCTACACCTTC. Translating gives CASSYRVNYGYTF.

The rearrangement uses TRBV29-1 and TRBJ2-7, with a possible D match to TRBD1 (6 bases). V lost 7 bases, J lost 0 bases, and 13 bases lay in between. Germline values: CDR1 SQVTM, CDR2 ANQGSEA. The CDR3 totals 13 residues. CDR3 sequence (DNA): TGCAGCGGGAGCCAGGGGAACTCCTACGAGCAGTACTTC. Translating it yields CSGSQGNSYEQYF.

A single count supports this clone. This rearrangement joins TRBV9 to TRBJ2-3; 9 nucleotides align to TRBD2. CDR3 size: 17 residues. Looked up from germline, CDR1 is SGDLS and CDR2 is YYNGEE. The V segment lost 1 base and the J segment 6 bases; nucleotides outside the gene matches: 12. This chain's CDR3 is CASSVSASGTMGDTQYF. CDR3 DNA sequence: TGTGCCAGCAGCGTATCGGCTAGCGGGACCATGGGGGATACGCAGTATTTT.